This T cell receptor (beta chain) was documented in a study of T cells after somatic rescue of genetic block. This clone was counted a single time. The germline gene is not matched at one end of the junction; a read error may be the cause. In germline, CDR1 is SGHNT, CDR2 YYREEE (reference sequence). The CDR3 consists of 16 residues. Using immunoSEQ multiplex PCR, the repertoire was profiled, and TCRdb retains in-frame clones only, with some absent. Altogether about 7,400 clones are present, around 80% being singletons, with the ten largest covering roughly 25%. This receptor was obtained from a boy aged 5-17 years. The chain is built from TRBV5-4 and TRBJ1-1; 8 bases line up with TRBD1. Specimen: peripheral blood mononuclear cells (PBMCs). CDR3 loop: CASSPRQGIGSTEAFF. The CDR3 DNA is TGCGCCAGCAGCCCCCGACAGGGGATAGGGAGCACTGAAGCTTTCTTT.